This T cell receptor (beta chain) was found in a study of T-cell memory formation after mild COVID-19. Study at large: Among the donors, TCR clusters were largely specific to each donor. Broader study findings: The pre-infection memory compartment contained some responding clones, suggesting cross-reactive memory joined. Contracting clones localized mainly to CM and EM when CD4+ and mainly to EMRA when CD8+.

Constant-segment primers served in 5'RACE that generated TCR alpha and TCR beta cDNA libraries bearing sample barcodes and UMIs. In TCRdb, the 5' RACE reads were re-called with MiXCR into one record per CDR3 protein. The top ten clones hold under 25% of a sample with a few hundred thousand distinct CDR3 sequences, 19% of them seen once. This clonotype was seen only a few times. The antigen is not known. The sequenced sample consisted of PBMCs or a T cell subset sorted from them (not recorded which). The TCR originated in a man aged 18 to 29 who had mild COVID-19 (a few samples of this study predate the infection). Cell type and time point are not known.

The CDR3, as DNA: TGTGCCAGCGGTCCCATTGCAACCTACAATGAGCAGTTCTTC. Residues: CASGPIATYNEQFF. The rearrangement joins TRBV27 to TRBJ2-1; no clear D. The CDR3 has 14 amino acids. The germline CDR1 and CDR2 sequences are MNHEY and SMNVEV (reference sequence). Trimming stripped 8 bases from V and 2 bases from J, with 13 bases between.